This T cell receptor beta chain was profiled in a study of blood T cell repertoires in COVID-19. V shed 10 bases and J 0 bases; nucleotides not matched to a gene: 8. The germline V gene encodes CDR1 SGHVS and CDR2 FQNEAQ. The CDR3 length is 15 residues. Measured with immunoSEQ multiplex PCR; TCRdb has only the in-frame clones, and not every one. This sample has tens of thousands of clones, with 70% to 90% found just once. V gene TRBV7-8 combines with J gene TRBJ2-3; 9 nucleotides agree with TRBD2. The receptor was derived from a human donor in a cohort sampled during active COVID-19. The donor label of this sample is uncertain. The sequenced sample consisted of peripheral blood. The CDR3 DNA is TGTGCCACCTCCCCGCGGGGGGGTAGCACAGATACGCAGTATTTT. Residues: CATSPRGGSTDTQYF.